This T cell receptor (beta chain) is drawn from a study of blood T cell repertoires in COVID-19. The table came from immunoSEQ multiplex PCR; TCRdb's copy has only in-frame clones and leaves some out. The sample records approximately 89,000 clones, approximately 72% being singletons. The specimen was peripheral blood. The receptor's source is a man aged 65 to 85 with acute or convalescent COVID-19.

The DNA of the CDR3 is TGTGCCAGCAGTTACAGAAAACTTACGAACACTGAAGCTTTCTTT. This codes for CASSYRKLTNTEAFF. The gene calls are TRBV6-5 and TRBJ1-1; no reliable D call. Trimming pared 2 bases from V and 1 base from J, leaving 11 bases between. This CDR3 has 15 residues. From germline, CDR1 is MNHEY and CDR2 SVGAGI.